A single sample gave rise to the 32 T cell receptor beta chains below, sequenced in a study of T cell responses to AZD1222 COVID-19 vaccine. Only in-frame clones appear in the TCRdb table, and some are missing; sequencing was by immunoSEQ multiplex PCR. Here the sample spans about 88,000 clones, roughly nine tenths being singletons. Sequenced here: peripheral blood, sampled on day 0 of AZD1222 vaccination. The receptors were gathered from an adult in good health.

V is TRBV4-3 and J is TRBJ2-3, with 9 bases lining up with TRBD1. The CDR3 extends over 17 amino acids. After removal of 1 base from V and 0 bases from J, the junction contained 5 bases not matched to a gene. Looked up from germline, CDR1 is LGHNA and CDR2 is YSLEER. The CDR3 loop reads CASSQATGGSSTDTQYF. For the CDR3, the DNA is TGCGCCAGCAGCCAAGCTACAGGGGGCTCTAGCACAGATACGCAGTATTTT.

The chain joins TRBV5-4 to TRBJ1-2; the D gene is possibly TRBD1 (5 bases). The CDR3 has 16 residues. CDR1 SGHNT and CDR2 YYREEE come from the germline V gene (reference sequence). V was shortened by 0 bases and J by 6 bases, with 18 bases between the two germline ends. CDR3 DNA: TGTGCCAGCAGCTTGGAACCGACCGGGCAGGGAAATGGCTACACCTTC. This encodes CASSLEPTGQGNGYTF. Supplemented by reference TRBV5-4 and TRBJ1-2, the full variable domain reads ETGVTQSPTHLIKTRGQQVTLRCSSQSGHNTVSWYQQALGQGPQFIFQYYREEENGRGNFPPRFSGLQFPNYSSELNVNALELDDSALYLCASSLEPTGQGNGYTFGSGTRLTVV.

This rearrangement joins TRBV10-3 to TRBJ1-2; 8 nucleotides agree with TRBD1. The V gene end was trimmed by 0 bases and the J gene end by 4 bases; junction bases not matched to a gene: 7. The CDR3 runs 16 residues. The V gene's germline CDR1 is ENHRY and CDR2 SYGVKD. The CDR3 nucleotides read TGTGCCATCAGTGAGTCGGGAGGACAGGGTATCTATGGCTACACCTTC. Translating it yields CAISESGGQGIYGYTF.

The chain joins TRBV9 to TRBJ2-2; D possibly corresponds to TRBD2 (5 bases). The CDR3 covers 14 residues. Per germline, CDR1 SGDLS and CDR2 YYNGEE. The V and J ends lost 4 bases and 4 bases respectively, with 11 bases between them. The CDR3 spells CASSPGMSTGELFF. CDR3 DNA: TGTGCCAGCAGCCCCGGGATGAGCACCGGGGAGCTGTTTTTT.

The chain joins TRBV6-2 or TRBV6-3 to TRBJ2-7; D perhaps matches TRBD1 (5 bases). V gave up 5 bases and J gave up 3 bases, with 11 bases separating them. The CDR3 runs to 13 residues. Germline V gene data show CDR1 as MNHEY and CDR2 as SVGEGT. The CDR3 region is CASSPGPNYEQYF. CDR3 sequence (DNA): TGTGCCAGCAGTCCAGGGCCAAACTACGAGCAGTACTTC.

The chain couples TRBV9 to TRBJ2-5, with 10 bases aligning to TRBD2. Germline V lookup: CDR1 SGDLS, CDR2 YYNGEE. The CDR3 has 15 residues. The trim removed 6 bases at V and 4 bases at J, leaving 9 bases unmatched. DNA of the CDR3: TGTGCCAGCAACGGTCCCAGCGGGGGGGGAGAGACCCAGTACTTC. The encoded protein is CASNGPSGGGETQYF.

The CDR3 DNA is TGTGCCAGCAGCTTGAGCTCTTCACCCCTCCACTTT. Protein product: CASSLSSSPLHF. V usage is TRBV7-9 and J usage is TRBJ1-6; no clear D. Trimming removed 3 bases from V and 9 bases from J, with 6 bases in between. The CDR3 extends over 12 amino acids. The germline V gene has CDR1 SEHNR and CDR2 FQNEAQ (reference sequence).

The genes are TRBV6-5 and TRBJ1-1, with a possible D match to TRBD1 (5 bases). V shed 3 bases and J shed 7 bases, with 12 bases lying between them. This CDR3 has 13 amino acids. CDR1 MNHEY and CDR2 SVGAGI come from the germline V gene. The DNA for the CDR3 is TGTGCCAGCAGTTATTTGGACACCAATGAAGCTTTCTTT. This translates into CASSYLDTNEAFF.

The rearrangement uses TRBV5-1 and TRBJ2-7; 11 bases fit TRBD2. The CDR3 is 16 residues long. V trimming: 0 bases; J trimming: 2 bases; junction bases outside the gene matches: 4. CDR1 SGHRS and CDR2 YFSETQ come from the germline V gene. CDR3 DNA: TGCGCCAGCAGCTTGGGGGTGACTAGCGGGGCCTACGAGCAGTACTTC. Amino acids: CASSLGVTSGAYEQYF. Looking up the rest from reference TRBV5-1 and TRBJ2-7 gives the full variable domain: KAGVTQTPRYLIKTRGQQVTLSCSPISGHRSVSWYQQTPGQGLQFLFEYFSETQRNKGNFPGRFSGRQFSNSRSEMNVSTLELGDSALYLCASSLGVTSGAYEQYFGPGTRLTVT.

The chain recombines TRBV7-6 with TRBJ1-2; D is possibly TRBD1 (5 bases). The V end lost 4 bases, the J end lost 1 base, and 13 bases lay between the germline ends. Germline loops: CDR1 SGHVS, CDR2 FNYEAQ. The CDR3 spans 15 residues. The CDR3 coding sequence is TGTGCCAGCAGCTCGGGGGGAATAAATAACTATGGCTACACCTTC. Amino acid sequence: CASSSGGINNYGYTF.

This clone was detected once. The rearrangement links TRBV28 to TRBJ2-7; D is unclear. Germline CDR1 reads MDHEN; CDR2 reads SYDVKM. The CDR3 has 12 residues. V lost 7 bases and J 2 bases, leaving 9 bases between the germline ends. The CDR3 sequence is CASNQATYEQYF. For the CDR3, the DNA is TGTGCCAGCAACCAGGCTACCTACGAGCAGTACTTC.

V is TRBV7-9 and J is TRBJ1-5, with 8 bases that match TRBD1. Per the germline V gene, CDR1 is SEHNR and CDR2 is FQNEAQ (reference sequence). The CDR3 spans 14 residues. With V trimmed by 5 bases and J by 2 bases, 2 bases remained unmatched. The CDR3 DNA reads TGTGCCAGCAGCCCGGGACAGGGCAATCAGCCCCAGCATTTT. Protein sequence: CASSPGQGNQPQHF.

This sequence joins TRBV6-6 and TRBJ2-5; D is ambiguous. This CDR3 comprises 12 residues. The ends were cut back, 6 bases at V and 4 bases at J, with 9 bases in the middle. Germline CDR1 is MNHNY and CDR2 is SVGAGI (reference sequence). The CDR3 spells CASSPDGETQYF. In nucleotides, the CDR3 is TGTGCCAGCAGCCCGGATGGAGAGACCCAGTACTTC.

This clone was detected only a few times. This chain joins TRBV15 and TRBJ2-7, with D unclear. Germline V CDR1 and CDR2: LNHNV, YYDKDF (reference sequence). The CDR3 is 12 residues long. V gave up 1 base and J gave up 6 bases, with 7 bases separating them. This CDR3 reads CATSRVAGEQYF. In DNA form, the CDR3 reads TGTGCCACCAGCAGAGTAGCAGGCGAGCAGTACTTC. The variable domain in full, completed from reference TRBV15 and TRBJ2-7, reads DAMVIQNPRYQVTQFGKPVTLSCSQTLNHNVMYWYQQKSSQAPKLLFHYYDKDFNNEADTPDNFQSRRPNTSFCFLDIRSPGLGDTAMYLCATSRVAGEQYFGPGTRLTVT.

The V gene is TRBV4-1, the J gene TRBJ2-1; D perhaps matches TRBD2 (7 bases). Trimming pared 0 bases from V and 9 bases from J, leaving 18 bases between. The CDR3 totals 16 residues. Germline-derived CDR1 and CDR2 are MGHRA and YSYEKL. The CDR3 reads CASSQDLVGGDVEQFF. The CDR3 nucleotides are TGCGCCAGCAGCCAAGATCTGGTAGGGGGGGATGTTGAGCAGTTCTTC.

The chain employs TRBV3-1 (or the pseudogene TRBV3-2) and TRBJ1-6; possibly TRBD1 for D (6 bases). V dropped 1 base and J dropped 8 bases, with 9 bases sitting between them. The germline CDR1 and CDR2 sequences are LGHDT and YNNKEL (reference sequence). The length of the CDR3 is 14 residues. The CDR3 sequence: CASSQVRGDSPLHF. The CDR3 DNA is TGTGCCAGCAGCCAAGTCAGGGGCGATTCACCCCTCCACTTT.

The V and J genes are TRBV19 and TRBJ2-5; TRBD2 is a possible D gene (5 bases). Trimming left V 5 bases short and J 5 bases short, with 15 bases between. CDR3 length: 14 residues. Germline CDR1 reads LNHDA; CDR2 reads SQIVND (reference sequence). CDR3 sequence: CASSEGAAWETQYF. In DNA form, the CDR3 reads TGTGCCAGTAGTGAGGGCGCAGCATGGGAGACCCAGTACTTC.

V gene TRBV6-2 or TRBV6-3 combines with J gene TRBJ2-1; D is perhaps TRBD1 or TRBD2 (5 bases each). The CDR3 has 12 residues. Trimming removed 2 bases from V and 9 bases from J, with 8 bases in between. The germline CDR1 and CDR2 sequences are MNHEY and SVGEGT. The CDR3 here is CASSYGDGEQFF. As DNA, the CDR3 is TGTGCCAGCAGTTACGGGGACGGTGAGCAGTTCTTC.

This clone was counted a single time. The chain carries TRBV28 and TRBJ2-7; tentative D call: TRBD1 (5 bases). The CDR3 covers 16 residues. Trimming left V 4 bases short and J 3 bases short, with 19 bases between. The germline gives CDR1 MDHEN, CDR2 SYDVKM. CDR3 sequence (DNA): TGTGCCAGCAGTTCTCTTCTTGACGGACATCTCTACGAGCAGTACTTC. This translates into CASSSLLDGHLYEQYF.

The V gene is TRBV6-5, the J gene TRBJ1-2; 8 positions match TRBD1. The CDR3 consists of 12 residues. CDR1 MNHEY and CDR2 SVGAGI come from the germline V gene. V lost 2 bases to trimming and J lost 7 bases; unmatched junction nucleotides: 0. CDR3 protein: CASSYTGGGYTF. CDR3 nucleotides: TGTGCCAGCAGTTACACAGGGGGTGGCTACACCTTC.

This clone was seen only a few times. The genes are TRBV5-1 and TRBJ2-1; TRBD1 aligns across 11 bases. This CDR3 is built from 15 residues. Germline lookup yields CDR1 SGHRS and CDR2 YFSETQ. V trimming: 4 bases; J trimming: 7 bases; junction bases outside the gene matches: 7. Written as DNA, the CDR3 is TGCGCCAGCAGCCTAGGGACAGGGGGTCATAATGAGCAGTTCTTC. It translates to CASSLGTGGHNEQFF.

On this clone itself: One end of the junction does not line up with germline, which may come from a read error. The gene calls are TRBV28 and TRBJ1-5; D gene ambiguous. The germline V gene encodes CDR1 MDHEN and CDR2 SYDVKM. The CDR3 has 16 residues. Here the CDR3 DNA reads TGTGCCAGCAGTTTACCTGGGCCTGCTAGCGATCAGCCCCAGCATTTT. It codes for CASSLPGPASDQPQHF.

This clone was recorded once. V usage is TRBV9 and J usage is TRBJ1-5; no clear D. This CDR3 comprises 16 residues. Germline V gives CDR1 SGDLS, CDR2 YYNGEE. V shed 3 bases and J shed 0 bases, with 13 bases lying between them. The chain's CDR3 is CASSAGSSYSNQPQHF. For the CDR3, the DNA is TGTGCCAGCAGCGCGGGGTCCTCATATAGCAATCAGCCCCAGCATTTT.

This chain connects TRBV7-9 to TRBJ1-5; D is ambiguous. The ends were cut back, 5 bases at V and 3 bases at J, with 8 bases in the middle. CDR3 length: 13 residues. Germline V CDR1 and CDR2: SEHNR, FQNEAQ (reference sequence). Written as DNA, the CDR3 is TGTGCCAGCAGCCGACAAGTCAATCAGCCCCAGCATTTT. This codes for CASSRQVNQPQHF. The full variable domain, rest sourced from reference TRBV7-9 and TRBJ1-5, is DTGVSQNPRHKITKRGQNVTFRCDPISEHNRLYWYRQTLGQGPEFLTYFQNEAQLEKSRLLSDRFSAERPKGSFSTLEIQRTEQGDSAMYLCASSRQVNQPQHFGDGTRLSIL.

This chain connects TRBV5-8 to TRBJ2-7; TRBD2 is a possible D gene (6 bases). CDR3 length equals 14 residues. Trimming removed 7 bases at V and 2 bases at J, with 16 bases between. Germline CDR1 reads SGHTS; CDR2 reads YDEGEE. CDR3 amino acids: CASPTGEIAYEQYF. The CDR3 nucleotides read TGTGCCAGCCCAACGGGAGAGATTGCCTACGAGCAGTACTTC. The whole variable domain, remainder taken from reference TRBV5-8 and TRBJ2-7, is EAGVTQSPTHLIKTRGQQATLRCSPISGHTSVYWYQQALGLGLQFLLWYDEGEERNRGNFPPRFSGRQFPNYSSELNVNALELEDSALYLCASPTGEIAYEQYFGPGTRLTVT.

The chain carries TRBV4-1 and TRBJ1-2; D might be TRBD1 (6 bases). V lost 1 base and J lost 6, with 12 bases in between. Germline-derived CDR1 and CDR2 are MGHRA and YSYEKL. This CDR3 is built from 14 residues. This CDR3 reads CASSQVGGQDGYTF. DNA for the CDR3: TGCGCCAGCAGCCAAGTCGGGGGGCAGGATGGCTACACCTTC.

This sequence joins TRBV6-2 or TRBV6-3 and TRBJ2-1, with D possibly TRBD1 on 6 matching bases. The V end was cut by 5 bases, the J end by 6 bases, with 14 bases between. CDR3 length: 14 amino acids. CDR1 and CDR2 (germline): MNHEY, SVGEGT. This CDR3 is CASSNRDTTNEQFF. CDR3 bases: TGTGCCAGCAGTAACCGGGACACCACCAATGAGCAGTTCTTC.

This rearrangement joins TRBV27 to TRBJ2-7; 9 bases agree with TRBD1. V was pared by 0 bases and J by 4 bases, with 4 bases of the junction left unmatched. Germline CDR1 MNHEY, CDR2 SMNVEV (reference sequence). The CDR3 loop spans 15 amino acids. For the CDR3, the DNA is TGTGCCAGCAGTTTATCGGGGACAGGGTGGTACGAGCAGTACTTC. Protein product: CASSLSGTGWYEQYF.

This chain uses TRBV4-1 with TRBJ2-7; TRBD1 matches 10 bases. CDR1 MGHRA and CDR2 YSYEKL come from the germline V gene. This CDR3 is built from 16 residues. Germline trimming cut 0 bases from V and 3 bases from J; bases unmatched to any gene: 5. This chain's CDR3 is CASSQEEDRGIYEQYF. CDR3 nucleotide sequence: TGCGCCAGCAGCCAAGAGGAGGACAGGGGGATCTACGAGCAGTACTTC.

The chain recombines TRBV5-1 with TRBJ1-2; D call uncertain. The V gene lost 0 bases and the J gene lost 0 bases, with 6 bases spanning the gap. The germline V gene has CDR1 SGHRS and CDR2 YFSETQ. This CDR3 region has 14 residues. CDR3 DNA sequence: TGCGCCAGCAGCTTGGAGAGTCCTAACTATGGCTACACCTTC. It encodes CASSLESPNYGYTF.

This chain links TRBV7-9 with TRBJ1-5, with D uncertain. Per the germline V gene, CDR1 is SEHNR and CDR2 is FQNEAQ (reference sequence). Trimming pared 6 bases from V and 13 bases from J, leaving 22 bases between. The CDR3 totals 14 residues. CDR3 in DNA: TGTGCCAGCAGTCCATCTGAGGTACAGAATCTTCAGCATTTT. Translation gives CASSPSEVQNLQHF. Full variable domain (rest looked up from reference TRBV7-9 and TRBJ1-5): DTGVSQNPRHKITKRGQNVTFRCDPISEHNRLYWYRQTLGQGPEFLTYFQNEAQLEKSRLLSDRFSAERPKGSFSTLEIQRTEQGDSAMYLCASSPSEVQNLQHFGDGTRLSIL.

This chain uses TRBV7-6 with TRBJ1-3; 7 bases agree with TRBD1. V lost 5 bases to trimming and J lost 0 bases; unmatched junction nucleotides: 7. The CDR3 runs to 16 residues. Germline-derived CDR1 and CDR2 are SGHVS and FNYEAQ. This chain's CDR3 is CASSNPGQSSGNTIYF. The CDR3 bases are TGTGCCAGCAGCAACCCGGGACAGAGCTCTGGAAACACCATATATTTT.